Listed below are T cell receptor beta chains from one sample, sequenced in a study of T cell changes during pregnancy in multiple sclerosis. Repertoires were generated with immunoSEQ multiplex PCR, while TCRdb's copy carries only in-frame clones and drops some. The sample carries about 120,000 clones, about 94% recorded once. Sequenced here: peripheral blood, sampled before pregnancy. These receptors were taken from a female donor with multiple sclerosis, enrolled in a pregnancy study. Both conserved end residues are part of each CDR3. The D gene is left open where the match is weak.

J gene	V gene	D gene	CDR3 protein
TRBJ2-1	TRBV13	NA	CASSLAGDKRNEQFF
TRBJ2-5	TRBV6-5	TRBD1	CASSYLGQGGETQYF
TRBJ1-2	TRBV5-1	TRBD1	CASSSGTGGPYGYTF
TRBJ2-2	TRBV28	TRBD2	CASSASGRGAGELFF
TRBJ1-2	TRBV5-1	NA	CASSLAPGVGYGYTF
TRBJ2-2	TRBV6-1	TRBD2	CASSLAGVNTGELFF
TRBJ2-7	TRBV10-1	NA	CASSEFGQNLTYEQYF
TRBJ1-3	TRBV6-1	NA	CASSAGFSGNTIYF
TRBJ2-2	TRBV10-1	TRBD2	CASSGTSGRRTTGELFF
TRBJ1-2	TRBV9	NA	CASIPQALNYGGYTF
TRBJ2-7	TRBV28	NA	CASSQQGPNRHEQYF
TRBJ2-5	TRBV6-1	NA	CASSEEEGAAETQYF
TRBJ1-1	TRBV7-8	TRBD1	CASISGTGGPWDTEAFF
TRBJ1-3	TRBV4-1	NA	CASSQDAATGNTIYF
TRBJ2-5	TRBV10-1	NA	CASSESVSEGETQYF
TRBJ1-4	TRBV5-6	NA	CASSLTRIATNEKLFF
TRBJ2-6	TRBV5-4	NA	CASSLGGSGANVLTF
TRBJ1-5	TRBV9	TRBD1	CASSGSGDSQPQHF
TRBJ1-1	TRBV2	TRBD1	CASSADRVNTEAFF
TRBJ2-2	TRBV9	NA	CASSVGVGGGYNTGELFF
TRBJ2-5	TRBV28	NA	CASSNTLGETQYF
TRBJ1-4	TRBV29-1	NA	CSVGGSFNEKLFF
TRBJ1-2	TRBV7-9	TRBD1	CASSLVLLGQGVYGYTF
TRBJ1-1	TRBV7-9	NA	CASSKSGVNTEAFF
TRBJ2-7	TRBV28	TRBD1	CASSRRTGGWEQYF
TRBJ1-5	TRBV6-1	NA	CASGARNSNQPQHF
TRBJ1-1	TRBV18	NA	CASSPGQLNTEAFF
TRBJ2-7	TRBV29-1	NA	CSVPWGPGLEQYF
TRBJ1-6	TRBV10-3	NA	CAIRGGPNNSPLHF
TRBJ1-6	TRBV6-5	NA	CASSPRHTYNSPLHF
TRBJ1-2	TRBV4-1	TRBD1	CASSQREAWTGASGYTF
TRBJ1-3	TRBV18	NA	CASSPLGAPSSGNTIYF
TRBJ1-1	TRBV19	NA	CASSIKAMNTEAFF
TRBJ1-5	TRBV28	NA	CASSFSLTRGNQPQHF
TRBJ2-1	TRBV5-4	TRBD2	CASSPGGNWGPYNEQFF
TRBJ1-1	TRBV6-1	TRBD1	CASLRRQGPNTEAFF
TRBJ1-1	TRBV9	NA	CASSVGMGASGGAFF
TRBJ1-2	TRBV12-5	TRBD1	CASGATGPYGYTF
TRBJ1-5	TRBV19	NA	CASSIGQANQPQHF
TRBJ2-7	TRBV7-2	TRBD2	CASSLVGQVAGGYEQYF
TRBJ2-2	TRBV27	NA	CASSLNGRNTGELFF
TRBJ2-3	TRBV19	NA	CASSTGVWTDTQYF
TRBJ2-1	TRBV29-1	NA	CSADRSTYNEQFF
TRBJ2-7	TRBV6-1	NA	CASSENEASEQYF
TRBJ2-1	TRBV10-1	TRBD2	CASSEAGSSYNEQFF
TRBJ1-4	TRBV19	TRBD1	CASSPPGQGVGEKLFF
TRBJ2-1	TRBV5-8	NA	CASSSYSRWDTTYNEQFF
TRBJ2-2	TRBV18	NA	CASSQSGPGLPGTGELFF
TRBJ2-7	TRBV23-1	NA	CASSQSEDIELYEQYF
TRBJ2-5	TRBV27	TRBD2	CASSSPGRGETQYF
TRBJ1-1	TRBV19	NA	CASSIRGRNTEAFF